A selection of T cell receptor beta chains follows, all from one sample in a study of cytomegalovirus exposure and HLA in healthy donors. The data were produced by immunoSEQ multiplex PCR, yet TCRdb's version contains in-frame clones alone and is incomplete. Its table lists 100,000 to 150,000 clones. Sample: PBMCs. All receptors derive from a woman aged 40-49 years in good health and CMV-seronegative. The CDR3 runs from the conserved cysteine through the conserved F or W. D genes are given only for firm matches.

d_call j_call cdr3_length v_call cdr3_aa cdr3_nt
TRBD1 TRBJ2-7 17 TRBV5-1 CASSLAKIGTVAYEQYF TGCGCCAGCAGCTTGGCGAAGATTGGGACAGTAGCCTACGAGCAGTACTTC
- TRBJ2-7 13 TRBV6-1 CASRETGSYEQYF TGTGCCAGCAGGGAGACAGGTTCCTACGAGCAGTACTTC
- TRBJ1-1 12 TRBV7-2 CASSLVLGGAFF TGTGCCAGCAGCTTAGTTTTGGGAGGGGCTTTCTTT
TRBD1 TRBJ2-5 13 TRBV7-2 CASSFKGAETQYF TGTGCCAGCAGCTTTAAGGGGGCAGAGACCCAGTACTTC
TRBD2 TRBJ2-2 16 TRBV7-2 CASSILAGENTGELFF TGTGCCAGCAGCATTCTAGCGGGGGAGAACACCGGGGAGCTGTTTTTT
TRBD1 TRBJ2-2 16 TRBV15 CATGRGGSSNTGELFF TGTGCCACCGGGCGAGGGGGCTCTTCGAACACCGGGGAGCTGTTTTTT
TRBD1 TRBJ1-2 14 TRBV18 CASSPGTDNYGYTF TGTGCCAGCTCACCAGGGACAGATAACTATGGCTACACCTTC
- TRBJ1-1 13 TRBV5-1 CASSFGGDTEAFF TGCGCCAGCAGCTTTGGCGGGGACACTGAAGCTTTCTTT
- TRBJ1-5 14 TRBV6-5 CASSYSRGGEPQHF TGTGCCAGCAGTTACTCCAGGGGTGGTGAGCCCCAGCATTTT
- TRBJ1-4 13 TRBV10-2 CASRSSGLEKLFF TGCGCCAGCAGGAGCTCAGGGTTGGAAAAACTGTTTTTT
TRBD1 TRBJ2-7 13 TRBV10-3 CAITTGGPGEQYF TGTGCCATCACCACAGGGGGACCGGGCGAGCAGTACTTC
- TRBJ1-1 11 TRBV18 CASSQGQEAFF TGTGCCAGCTCCCAAGGACAAGAAGCTTTCTTT
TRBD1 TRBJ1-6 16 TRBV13 CASSLAAGQYNSPLHF TGTGCCAGCAGCTTAGCCGCGGGACAGTATAATTCACCCCTCCACTTT
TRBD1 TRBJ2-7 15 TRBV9 CASSVGTGGLYEQYF TGTGCCAGCAGCGTAGGGACAGGGGGCTTGTACGAGCAGTACTTC
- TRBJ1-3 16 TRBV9 CASSVEGRNPGNTIYF TGTGCCAGCAGCGTAGAAGGCAGGAATCCTGGAAACACCATATATTTT
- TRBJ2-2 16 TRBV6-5 CASSYSVGGKGGELFF TGTGCCAGCAGTTACTCGGTCGGCGGGAAAGGCGGGGAGCTGTTTTTT
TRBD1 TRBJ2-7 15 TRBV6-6 CASSRGQGGSYEQYF TGTGCCAGCAGTCGGGGACAGGGGGGCTCCTACGAGCAGTACTTC
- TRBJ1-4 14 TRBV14 CASSQRRDNEKLFF TGTGCCAGCAGCCAACGGCGGGATAATGAAAAACTGTTTTTT
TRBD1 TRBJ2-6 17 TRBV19 CASSTRTGGGGANVLTF TGTGCCAGTAGTACTCGGACAGGGGGCGGTGGGGCCAACGTCCTGACTTTC